These T cell receptor beta chains were read from a single sample in a study of cytomegalovirus exposure and HLA in healthy donors. Profiling relied on immunoSEQ multiplex PCR, and the TCRdb table lists in-frame clones only, not all of them. This sample carries 120,000 or so clones, over 60% of them seen once, and the ten largest clones take roughly 6.3%. What was sequenced was PBMCs. These receptors were obtained from a woman in her thirties or forties in good health and CMV-seronegative. Each CDR3 is given with its conserved first and last residue. D genes are given only for firm matches. For some rows the clone size is stated as once, few or many, or as a class when expanded; others skip it.

clone_size,j_call,v_call,d_call,cdr3_aa,cdr3_nt
few,TRBJ1-1,TRBV5-1,TRBD1,CAGRQGRNTEAFF,TGCGCCGGCCGACAGGGTCGGAACACTGAAGCTTTCTTT
-,TRBJ2-3,TRBV5-8,-,CASSLSSGTDTQYF,TGTGCCAGCAGCTTGTCGAGCGGCACAGATACGCAGTATTTT
few,TRBJ2-7,TRBV4-2,TRBD2,CASSPQIGTSGYEQYF,TGTGCCAGCAGCCCACAAATCGGGACTAGCGGCTACGAGCAGTACTTC
-,TRBJ2-3,TRBV18,-,CASSFSAGDTQYF,TGTGCCAGCTCATTCAGTGCAGGGGATACGCAGTATTTT
-,TRBJ1-2,TRBV27,-,CAISLAAGKNYGYTF,TGTGCCATCAGTTTAGCGGCAGGGAAAAACTATGGCTACACCTTC
-,TRBJ1-2,TRBV7-9,TRBD1,CASSLGTGDHYTF,TGTGCCAGCAGCTTAGGGACAGGGGATCACTACACCTTC
-,TRBJ2-7,TRBV18,-,CASSPGRLPYEQYF,TGTGCCAGCTCACCAGGGAGGCTACCCTACGAGCAGTACTTC
-,TRBJ1-4,TRBV28,-,CASGRGNEKLFF,TGTGCCAGCGGCAGGGGAAATGAAAAACTGTTTTTT
once,TRBJ2-1,TRBV12-5,TRBD2,CASGLRRYSPGLAGPNEQFF,TGTGCTAGTGGTTTGAGGCGGTACAGCCCGGGACTAGCGGGACCCAATGAGCAGTTCTTC
-,TRBJ2-3,TRBV29-1,-,CSGEGGASDTQYF,TGCAGCGGGGAGGGGGGCGCATCAGATACGCAGTATTTT
once,TRBJ1-3,TRBV5-8,-,CASSRTVGNTIYF,TGTGCCAGCAGCCGGACAGTGGGAAACACCATATATTTT
-,TRBJ2-7,TRBV11-2,-,CASSSSGSYFLYEQYF,TGTGCCAGCAGCTCCTCAGGGTCCTATTTCCTCTACGAGCAGTACTTC
once,TRBJ1-3,TRBV5-8,-,CASSLVSLRSTIYF,TGTGCCAGCAGCTTGGTCAGCCTTAGGAGCACCATATATTTT
-,TRBJ2-3,TRBV19,-,CASSQADTQYF,TGTGCCAGTAGTCAGGCAGATACGCAGTATTTT
-,TRBJ2-3,TRBV5-1,TRBD1,CASSQGQGTTDTQYF,TGCGCCAGCAGCCAGGGACAGGGGACGACAGATACGCAGTATTTT
once,TRBJ1-4,TRBV7-9,TRBD1,CASSPGQGSEKLFF,TGTGCCAGCAGCCCAGGACAGGGATCTGAAAAACTGTTTTTT
-,TRBJ1-6,TRBV19,-,CASSKQGVKNNSPLHF,TGTGCCAGTAGTAAACAGGGAGTCAAGAATAATTCACCCCTCCACTTT
-,TRBJ2-5,TRBV13,TRBD2,CASSLEGPVAGVGTQYF,TGTGCCAGCAGCTTAGAGGGGCCGGTAGCGGGAGTGGGGACCCAGTACTTC
-,TRBJ2-7,TRBV9,TRBD2,CASSREGPDEQYF,TGTGCCAGCAGCCGGGAGGGCCCCGACGAGCAGTACTTC
-,TRBJ1-4,TRBV28,TRBD1,CASSLGYWGSWDRGNTFEKLFF,TGTGCCAGCAGTTTAGGGTACTGGGGGTCCTGGGACAGGGGAAATACTTTTGAAAAACTGTTTTTT
-,TRBJ2-1,TRBV28,TRBD2,CASRRGGSGYEQFF,TGTGCCAGCCGCCGGGGGGGGAGCGGCTATGAGCAGTTCTTC
few,TRBJ2-1,TRBV19,-,CASSMADNEQFF,TGTGCCAGTAGTATGGCAGACAATGAGCAGTTCTTC
-,TRBJ2-7,TRBV4-1,TRBD2,CASSQRNVIAGGSSSYEQYF,TGCGCCAGCAGCCAACGCAACGTGATAGCGGGAGGTTCCAGCTCCTACGAGCAGTACTTC
-,TRBJ1-3,TRBV9,-,CASSPGGEVGGHF,TGTGCCAGCAGCCCGGGGGGCGAGGTCGGGGGTCATTTT
-,TRBJ2-7,TRBV27,-,CASSLVGGYEQYF,TGTGCCAGCAGTTTAGTAGGGGGCTACGAGCAGTACTTC
-,TRBJ1-5,TRBV28,-,CASSIRRGGNQPQHF,TGTGCCAGCAGTATTAGGAGGGGAGGCAATCAGCCCCAGCATTTT
-,TRBJ1-2,TRBV28,-,CASSSAGNYGYTF,TGTGCCAGCAGTTCCGCAGGGAACTATGGCTACACCTTC
-,TRBJ2-7,TRBV7-2,-,CASSQTGQKQYF,TGTGCCAGCAGCCAGACTGGACAGAAGCAGTACTTC
-,TRBJ1-2,TRBV25-1,-,CASSDQGGVYYGYTF,TGTGCCAGCAGTGATCAGGGAGGGGTTTACTATGGCTACACCTTC
-,TRBJ1-1,TRBV4-3,TRBD1,CASSQGPPGQANTEAFF,TGCGCCAGCAGCCAAGGCCCTCCGGGACAGGCGAACACTGAAGCTTTCTTT
-,TRBJ2-3,TRBV7-2,TRBD2,CASSLGRTSGRADTQYF,TGTGCCAGCAGCTTAGGAAGGACTAGCGGGAGGGCCGATACGCAGTATTTT
-,TRBJ2-1,TRBV2,-,CASSEGGLSPNEQFF,TGTGCCAGCAGTGAGGGGGGACTGAGCCCCAATGAGCAGTTCTTC
-,TRBJ1-2,TRBV6-5,-,CASSYSRLKKAYGYTF,TGTGCCAGCAGTTACTCCAGGTTAAAAAAAGCATATGGCTACACCTTC
-,TRBJ2-7,TRBV6-6,-,CASPHSSYEQYF,TGTGCCAGCCCCCATTCCTCCTACGAGCAGTACTTC
-,TRBJ2-1,TRBV10-3,TRBD1,CAISTGAKYNEQFF,TGTGCCATCAGTACAGGGGCGAAATACAATGAGCAGTTCTTC
-,TRBJ1-2,TRBV28,-,CASSLTGLRGYTF,TGTGCCAGCAGTCTCACAGGGTTGAGGGGCTACACCTTC
-,TRBJ2-7,TRBV13,TRBD2,CASSFTSGNTYEQYF,TGTGCCAGCAGCTTTACTAGCGGGAACACCTACGAGCAGTACTTC
-,TRBJ1-4,TRBV28,TRBD1,CASRSGGNEKLFF,TGTGCCAGTCGATCAGGGGGTAATGAAAAACTGTTTTTT
-,TRBJ1-5,TRBV10-2,-,CASSQNSNQPQHF,TGCGCCAGCAGCCAAAATAGCAATCAGCCCCAGCATTTT
few,TRBJ2-5,TRBV15,-,CATSRPPRGPGAQYF,TGTGCCACCAGCCGCCCCCCCAGGGGCCCCGGTGCCCAGTACTTC
-,TRBJ1-1,TRBV13,-,CASSLGSGNTEAFF,TGTGCCAGCAGCTTGGGCTCCGGGAACACTGAAGCTTTCTTT
-,TRBJ2-7,TRBV12-1,-,CASSPGHAHYEQYF,TGTGCCAGCAGCCCCGGACACGCTCATTACGAGCAGTACTTC
-,TRBJ1-1,TRBV7-9,-,CASSFRAEAFF,TGTGCCAGCAGCTTTCGTGCTGAAGCTTTCTTT
-,TRBJ1-3,TRBV9,TRBD1,CASSVGDRGPSGNTIYF,TGTGCCAGCAGCGTAGGGGACAGGGGACCCTCTGGAAACACCATATATTTT
few,TRBJ2-7,TRBV19,TRBD2,CASSTDQSGASYEQYF,TGTGCCAGTAGTACAGATCAGAGCGGGGCCTCCTACGAGCAGTACTTC
-,TRBJ2-7,TRBV7-9,-,CSSSRDDGPASYEQYF,TGTTCCAGCAGCAGAGACGATGGGCCGGCATCCTACGAGCAGTACTTC
-,TRBJ1-2,TRBV11-2,-,CASSFSSGYGYTF,TGTGCCAGCAGCTTTAGCAGTGGCTATGGCTACACCTTC
-,TRBJ2-7,TRBV27,-,CASSLRTVSFGYEQYF,TGTGCCAGCAGTTTACGTACAGTCTCCTTTGGCTACGAGCAGTACTTC
-,TRBJ2-1,TRBV18,TRBD2,CASSRLRGTSANNEQFF,TGTGCCAGCTCACGGCTCCGAGGGACTAGCGCTAACAATGAGCAGTTCTTC
few,TRBJ2-7,TRBV5-1,-,CASSLNRYEQYF,TGCGCCAGCAGCTTGAACCGGTACGAGCAGTACTTC
-,TRBJ1-4,TRBV6-6,TRBD1,CASRYNRGIGFSVFF,TGTGCCAGCAGATATAACAGGGGCATAGGATTTTCGGTGTTTTTT
-,TRBJ1-5,TRBV28,-,CASSPSRDQPQHF,TGTGCCAGCAGTCCCTCTCGCGATCAGCCCCAGCATTTT
-,TRBJ2-7,TRBV7-2,TRBD1,CASSQNGQGSYEQYF,TGTGCCAGCAGCCAGAACGGACAGGGGTCTTACGAGCAGTACTTC
-,TRBJ1-2,TRBV28,-,CASRKQGLYGYTF,TGTGCCAGCAGGAAACAGGGTCTGTATGGCTACACCTTC
-,TRBJ1-1,TRBV18,TRBD1,CASSRGQAEEAFF,TGTGCCAGCTCACGGGGACAGGCAGAAGAAGCTTTCTTT
-,TRBJ2-7,TRBV7-9,-,CASSISNEQYF,TGTGCCAGCAGCATCAGTAACGAGCAGTACTTC
-,TRBJ1-3,TRBV5-1,TRBD1,CASSLDRGSGNTIYF,TGCGCCAGCAGCTTGGACAGGGGTTCTGGAAACACCATATATTTT
-,TRBJ2-1,TRBV5-4,-,CASSLGLVGTNNEQFF,TGTGCCAGCAGCTTGGGACTAGTGGGAACAAACAATGAGCAGTTCTTC
-,TRBJ1-2,TRBV20-1,TRBD1,CSASTGDGYTF,TGCAGTGCTAGTACAGGGGATGGCTACACCTTC
-,TRBJ2-1,TRBV25-1,TRBD1,CASSSDRGEQFF,TGTGCCAGCAGCTCGGACAGGGGCGAGCAGTTCTTC